The next 24 T cell receptor beta chains were all read from a single sample in a study of CD8+ T cells in alopecia areata. RNA was extracted and reverse transcribed into cDNA as the sequencing template. The table came from immunoSEQ multiplex PCR; TCRdb's copy has only in-frame clones and leaves some out. Of about 190,000 clones in the sample, about 60% were seen once. Stated treatment: oral pan-JAK inhibitor, 5-10 mg twice daily. Sequenced here: CD8+ T cells sorted from blood, sampled at week 24, from a patient treated with tofacitinib. The receptors shown here come from a human donor with alopecia areata.

The J gene is TRBJ2-2, the V gene TRBV30; D unresolved. The V gene lost 4 bases and the J gene lost 7 bases, with 13 bases spanning the gap. Per germline, CDR1 GTSNPN and CDR2 SVGIG (reference sequence). CDR3 length: 13 amino acids. The CDR3 protein is CAWIERTGGELFF. The CDR3 DNA reads as TGTGCCTGGATCGAGAGGACCGGCGGGGAGCTGTTTTTT.

The chain joins TRBV27 to TRBJ1-6; D unresolved. V gave up 0 bases and J gave up 9 bases, with 15 bases separating them. Germline V gene data show CDR1 as MNHEY and CDR2 as SMNVEV (reference sequence). The CDR3 consists of 16 residues. The CDR3 sequence is CASSLSLAALGSPLHF. In nucleotides, the CDR3 is TGTGCCAGCAGTTTATCCCTGGCAGCCCTTGGTTCACCCCTCCACTTT.

V and J are TRBV2 and TRBJ1-4; TRBD1 might be the D (5 bases). Germline-derived CDR1 and CDR2 are SNHLY and FYNNEI. CDR3 length: 15 residues. Trimming left V 4 bases short and J 6 bases short, with 15 bases between. CDR3 in amino acids: CASSAGQRSYEKLFF. Written as DNA, the CDR3 is TGTGCCAGCAGTGCCGGACAACGGAGTTATGAAAAACTGTTTTTT.

The chain recombines TRBV7-9 with TRBJ1-2; D remains ambiguous. This CDR3 is 14 amino acids long. CDR1 is SEHNR, CDR2 FQNEAQ, per germline (reference sequence). The germline V and J ends were trimmed by 1 base and 4 bases, with 10 bases remaining between them. The CDR3 DNA sequence: TGTGCCAGCAGCTTAGGCTCCGGACCCTATGGCTACACCTTC. This codes for CASSLGSGPYGYTF.

The chain recombines TRBV5-6 with TRBJ1-1; 10 bases fit TRBD1. Germline assignment: CDR1 SGHDT and CDR2 YYEEEE. After removal of 5 bases from V and 0 bases from J, the junction contained 13 bases not matched to a gene. The CDR3 length is 18 residues. The CDR3 loop reads CASRQNRDRGFLNTEAFF. CDR3 in DNA: TGTGCCAGCAGGCAAAACCGGGACAGGGGCTTTCTGAACACTGAAGCTTTCTTT.

The CDR3 DNA reads TGTGCCAGCAGCTTGGGGCAGACTGAAGCTTTCTTT. The encoded protein is CASSLGQTEAFF. V and J are TRBV5-6 and TRBJ1-1; the D is unclear. Per germline, CDR1 SGHDT and CDR2 YYEEEE. V gave up 0 bases and J gave up 5 bases, with 5 bases separating them. The CDR3 extends over 12 amino acids.

V gene TRBV6-5 combines with J gene TRBJ2-1; D is uncertain. Germline V gene sequence: CDR1 MNHEY, CDR2 SVGAGI. CDR3 size: 11 residues. V lost 2 bases and J lost 8, with 4 bases in between. The CDR3, as DNA: TGTGCCAGCAGTTACAGGGATGAGCAGTTCTTC. This codes for CASSYRDEQFF.

This clone was recorded a few times. The rearrangement links TRBV9 to TRBJ2-7; 7 bases are shared with TRBD2. Germline V gene lookup returns CDR1 SGDLS and CDR2 YYNGEE. The CDR3 consists of 16 residues. V lost 1 base to trimming and J lost 3 bases; unmatched junction nucleotides: 10. The CDR3 here is CASSVWAGADLYEQYF. DNA of the CDR3: TGTGCCAGCAGCGTATGGGCGGGAGCGGACCTCTACGAGCAGTACTTC.

V and J are TRBV11-2 and TRBJ1-2; TRBD1 agrees at 7 bases. Trimming took 2 bases from V and 3 from J; bases not matched to a gene: 12. The CDR3 length is 17 residues. In germline, CDR1 is SGHAT, CDR2 FQNNGV. CDR3: CASSLMPARQGHYGYTF. CDR3 nucleotides: TGTGCCAGCAGCTTAATGCCGGCACGACAGGGTCACTATGGCTACACCTTC. Combining the CDR3 with reference TRBV11-2 and TRBJ1-2 gives the whole variable domain EAGVAQSPRYKIIEKRQSVAFWCNPISGHATLYWYQQILGQGPKLLIQFQNNGVVDDSQLPKDRFSAERLKGVDSTLKIQPAKLEDSAVYLCASSLMPARQGHYGYTFGSGTRLTVV.

The chain combines TRBV27 with TRBJ2-2; D perhaps matches TRBD1 (6 bases). Germline loops: CDR1 MNHEY, CDR2 SMNVEV (reference sequence). This CDR3 has 12 residues. The ends were cut back, 7 bases at V and 6 bases at J, with 9 bases in the middle. The CDR3 DNA sequence: TGTGCCAGCATTACAGGGTCCGGGGAGCTGTTTTTT. Its protein is CASITGSGELFF.

V is TRBV7-9 and J is TRBJ2-5, with D unclear. Germline V CDR1 and CDR2: SEHNR, FQNEAQ (reference sequence). The CDR3 totals 11 residues. The V and J ends lost 6 bases and 5 bases respectively, with 7 bases between them. As DNA, the CDR3 is TGTGCCAGCAGGCGTCGGGAGACCCAGTACTTC. Translated, it gives CASRRRETQYF.

The rearrangement joins TRBV30 to TRBJ1-2; D is possibly TRBD1 (6 bases). CDR1 is GTSNPN, CDR2 SVGIG, per germline (reference sequence). Between the trimmed V and J ends, which lost 6 bases and 8 bases, there was a span of 34 bases. This CDR3 comprises 18 residues. For the CDR3, the DNA is TGTGCCTGCGTGCTAGCCGGGACACCCAAGGGTCTCTCGCAAGGCTACACCTTC. Residues: CACVLAGTPKGLSQGYTF.

The CDR3 spells CASGDSAPTDTQYF. CDR3 nucleotide sequence: TGTGCCAGCGGAGACAGCGCTCCTACAGATACGCAGTATTTT. This chain links TRBV6-1 with TRBJ2-3, with D possibly being TRBD1 (5 bases). Trimming took 8 bases from V and 3 from J, leaving 15 bases between them. Germline assignment: CDR1 MNHNS and CDR2 SASEGT. The CDR3 length is 14 residues.

The V gene is TRBV5-6, the J gene TRBJ2-7, with D maybe TRBD1 (5 bases). CDR3 length: 13 amino acids. CDR1 is SGHDT and CDR2 is YYEEEE in the germline V gene. V lost 0 bases and J 8 bases, leaving 12 bases between the germline ends. The CDR3 is CASSLGTPSKQYF. Written as DNA, the CDR3 is TGTGCCAGCAGCTTGGGGACACCTTCCAAGCAGTACTTC.

The genes are TRBV29-1 and TRBJ2-1; 9 positions agree with TRBD2. Germline V gene sequence: CDR1 SQVTM, CDR2 ANQGSEA. Trimming took 0 bases from V and 6 from J; bases not matched to a gene: 6. The CDR3 consists of 15 residues. CDR3 sequence (DNA): TGCAGCGTTGAAGATTTGGGCGGGGGGGGCAATGAGCAGTTCTTC. This translates into CSVEDLGGGGNEQFF.

This chain links TRBV14 with TRBJ1-2; D remains unclear. Germline V gene lookup returns CDR1 SGHDN and CDR2 FVKESK. The V and J ends lost 4 bases and 4 bases respectively, with 10 bases between them. CDR3 length: 13 amino acids. CDR3 bases: TGTGCCAGCAGCCGGACGGCCGCCTATGGCTACACCTTC. Translating gives CASSRTAAYGYTF.

In this sample, this clone turned up many times. The chain joins TRBV4-2 to TRBJ2-3, with D uncertain. This CDR3 has 17 residues. V lost 4 bases to trimming and J lost 0 bases, with 17 bases between them. Germline CDR1 reads LGHNA; CDR2 reads YNFKEQ. CDR3 in amino acids: CASSPKSAVTSTDTQYF. The DNA of the CDR3 is TGTGCCAGCAGCCCGAAATCGGCAGTTACTAGCACAGATACGCAGTATTTT.

The chain recombines TRBV5-1 with TRBJ1-2, with D possibly matching TRBD1 (5 bases). Germline values: CDR1 SGHRS, CDR2 YFSETQ. Trimming removed 4 bases from V and 4 bases from J, with 14 bases in between. The CDR3 is made up of 14 amino acids. CDR3 DNA: TGCGCCAGCAGCCTCAAGACAGAAAGCTATGGCTACACCTTC. Translating gives CASSLKTESYGYTF.

The sample holds a few counts of this clone. The rearrangement uses TRBV19 and TRBJ2-7, with 12 bases lining up with TRBD1. This CDR3 spans 15 amino acids. Looked up from germline, CDR1 is LNHDA and CDR2 is SQIVND (reference sequence). V dropped 7 bases and J dropped 4; count of bases not matched to a gene: 8. The CDR3 region is CASTAGTGGSYEQYF. In DNA form, the CDR3 reads TGTGCCAGTACCGCCGGGACAGGGGGCTCGTACGAGCAGTACTTC.

The DNA for the CDR3 is TGTGCCAGCTGGGTGGGGGACAGCATATACAATGAGCAGTTCTTC. The encoded protein is CASWVGDSIYNEQFF. V gene TRBV2 combines with J gene TRBJ2-1, with 7 bases identical to TRBD1. The CDR3 loop spans 15 amino acids. The germline gives CDR1 SNHLY, CDR2 FYNNEI. J was trimmed by 4 bases and V by 8 bases; bases with no gene match: 11.

This clone was detected a few times. DNA of the CDR3: TGTGCCACCAGCACCACTAGCGGGGGGGCCATCGATGAGCAGTTCTTC. Translated, it gives CATSTTSGGAIDEQFF. The chain is built from TRBV15 and TRBJ2-1, with 13 bases fitting TRBD2. Germline CDR1 LNHNV, CDR2 YYDKDF (reference sequence). The length of the CDR3 is 16 residues. J gave up 8 bases and V 4 bases, and 8 bases lay outside the gene matches.

The V call is TRBV7-3, the J call TRBJ2-1; D possibly corresponds to TRBD1 (6 bases). Germline CDR1 is SGHTA and CDR2 is FQGTGA. This CDR3 has 12 amino acids. Trimming left V 5 bases short and J 6 bases short, with 8 bases between. The CDR3 is CASSLQGNEQFF. The CDR3 DNA is TGTGCCAGCAGCCTACAGGGCAATGAGCAGTTCTTC. The complete variable domain, with remaining parts taken from reference TRBV7-3 and TRBJ2-1, reads GAGVSQTPSNKVTEKGKYVELRCDPISGHTALYWYRQSLGQGPEFLIYFQGTGAADDSGLPNDRFFAVRPEGSVSTLKIQRTERGDSAVYLCASSLQGNEQFFGPGTRLTVL.

V usage is TRBV9 and J usage is TRBJ2-7; D possibly corresponds to TRBD1 (6 bases). V was cut by 4 bases and J by 4 bases, with 9 bases left in between. The germline CDR1 and CDR2 sequences are SGDLS and YYNGEE. The CDR3 contains 12 residues. CDR3 DNA sequence: TGTGCCAGCAGCCCAACAGGGTACGAGCAGTACTTC. Encoded protein: CASSPTGYEQYF.

The chain joins TRBV27 to TRBJ2-1; perhaps D is TRBD1 or TRBD2 (6 bases each). This CDR3 is 14 amino acids long. Germline lookup yields CDR1 MNHEY and CDR2 SMNVEV (reference sequence). V was clipped by 0 bases and J by 7 bases, with 10 bases between them. The CDR3 nucleotides are TGTGCCAGCAGTTTATCGGAGGGGGTAAATGAGCAGTTCTTC. Translated: CASSLSEGVNEQFF.